This T cell receptor (beta chain) was sequenced in a study of T cell clonotyping in hematopoietic cell transplantation. Points from the study as a whole: At the given depth, recipient repertoires were over 95% de novo clonotypes. Graft donor and pretransplant recipient Inverse Simpson Index values predicted broader posttransplant TCR diversity. Recipient TCR diversity dropped after transplant; expanded clonotypes rose from day 30 to 180. No sorting was done, leaving CD4 and CD8 contributions mixed.

CDR1 is SNHLY, CDR2 FYNNEI, per germline. V lost 6 bases, J lost 4 bases, and 2 bases stayed unmatched. The CDR3 runs to 12 residues. About this clone: Its antigen remains unidentified.

Measured with immunoSEQ multiplex PCR; TCRdb has only the in-frame clones, and not every one. The sample holds roughly 37,000 clones; 80% to 90% are singletons and the top ten take under 2%. The rearrangement uses TRBV2 and TRBJ2-5; 7 positions agree with TRBD1. The TCR comes from a woman in her 40s in good health. Some clones in this sample may be carry-over from other donors' samples. The material sequenced was peripheral blood mononuclear cells. CDR3: CASRGQRETQYF. CDR3 DNA: TGTGCCAGCAGGGGACAGCGAGAGACCCAGTACTTC.